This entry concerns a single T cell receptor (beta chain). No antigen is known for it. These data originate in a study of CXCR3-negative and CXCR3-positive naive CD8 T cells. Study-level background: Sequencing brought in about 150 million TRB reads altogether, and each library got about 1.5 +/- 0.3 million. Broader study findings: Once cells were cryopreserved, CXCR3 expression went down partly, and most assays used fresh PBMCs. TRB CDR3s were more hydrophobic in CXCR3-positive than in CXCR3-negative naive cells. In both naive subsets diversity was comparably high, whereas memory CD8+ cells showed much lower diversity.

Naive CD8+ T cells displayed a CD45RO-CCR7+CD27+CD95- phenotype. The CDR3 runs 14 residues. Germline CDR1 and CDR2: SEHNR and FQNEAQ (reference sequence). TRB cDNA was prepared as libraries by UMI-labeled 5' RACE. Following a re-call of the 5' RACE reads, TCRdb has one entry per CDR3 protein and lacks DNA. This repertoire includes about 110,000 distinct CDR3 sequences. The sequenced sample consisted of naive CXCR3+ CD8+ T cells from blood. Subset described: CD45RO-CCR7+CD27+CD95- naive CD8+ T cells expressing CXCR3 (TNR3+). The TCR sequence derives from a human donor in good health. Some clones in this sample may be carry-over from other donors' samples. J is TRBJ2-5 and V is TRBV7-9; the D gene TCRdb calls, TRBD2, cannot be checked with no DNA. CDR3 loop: CASSPGLIQETQYF.